These 19 T cell receptor beta chains came from one sample sequenced in a study of blood T cell repertoires in COVID-19. Sequenced by immunoSEQ multiplex PCR; TCRdb stores in-frame clones only, minus some. Seen here are 90,000 to 120,000 clones, approximately 80% observed once, and the top ten hold just over 4%. The specimen sequenced was peripheral blood. These receptor sequences come from a woman aged 70-85 years with acute or convalescent COVID-19.

The chain has TRBV28 and TRBJ2-3; possible D gene TRBD1, 6 bases. The CDR3 length is 16 residues. Trimming shortened V by 4 bases and J by 2 bases, and 16 bases separated the two germline ends. CDR1 is MDHEN, CDR2 SYDVKM, per germline. The CDR3 spells CASSSAGQPFTDTQYF. Here the CDR3 DNA reads TGTGCCAGCAGTTCCGCAGGACAGCCATTCACAGATACGCAGTATTTT.

This clone was detected only once. The genes are TRBV25-1 and TRBJ2-2; 10 bases are shared with TRBD1. The CDR3 loop spans 15 amino acids. The V and J ends lost 5 bases and 3 bases, in that order; junction bases with no gene match: 3. The germline gives CDR1 MGHDK, CDR2 SYGVNS. CDR3 sequence: CASSPGTGDTGELFF. The CDR3 nucleotides read TGTGCCAGCAGTCCTGGGACAGGGGACACCGGGGAGCTGTTTTTT. Complete variable domain (other parts from reference TRBV25-1 and TRBJ2-2): EADIYQTPRYLVIGTGKKITLECSQTMGHDKMYWYQQDPGMELHLIHYSYGVNSTEKGDLSSESTVSRIRTEHFPLTLESARPSHTSQYLCASSPGTGDTGELFFGEGSRLTVL.

The chain uses TRBV5-6 and TRBJ2-3; D is perhaps TRBD1 (5 bases). V was pared by 4 bases and J by 0 bases, with 12 bases between. The CDR3 has 15 residues. Germline lookup yields CDR1 SGHDT and CDR2 YYEEEE. This CDR3 reads CASSHLRASTDTQYF. CDR3 nucleotide sequence: TGTGCCAGCAGCCATCTCAGGGCTAGCACAGATACGCAGTATTTT.

The CDR3 DNA reads as TGTGCCTGGAGTGTCCGGGGGTTACTCTCTGGAAACACCATATATTTT. Its protein product is CAWSVRGLLSGNTIYF. V and J are TRBV30 and TRBJ1-3; possible D gene TRBD1, 5 bases. The CDR3 has 16 residues. V shed 0 bases and J shed 0 bases, with 12 bases lying between them. The V gene's germline CDR1 is GTSNPN and CDR2 SVGIG (reference sequence).

J is TRBJ2-7 and V is TRBV7-2, with D perhaps TRBD1 (5 bases). V was clipped by 0 bases and J by 3 bases, with 6 bases between them. Germline values: CDR1 SGHTA, CDR2 FQGNSA. This CDR3 is 13 amino acids long. CDR3 DNA: TGTGCCAGCAGCTTAGCCCAGGGCTACGAGCAGTACTTC. Its protein is CASSLAQGYEQYF. Drawing the rest from reference TRBV7-2 and TRBJ2-7, the complete variable domain is GAGVSQSPSNKVTEKGKDVELRCDPISGHTALYWYRQSLGQGLEFLIYFQGNSAPDKSGLPSDRFSAERTGGSVSTLTIQRTQQEDSAVYLCASSLAQGYEQYFGPGTRLTVT.

J is TRBJ2-1 and V is TRBV6-2 or TRBV6-3, with 9 bases that match TRBD1. Looked up from germline, CDR1 is MNHEY and CDR2 is SVGEGT. V was pared by 4 bases and J by 9 bases, with 10 bases of the junction left unmatched. CDR3 length equals 15 residues. The CDR3 here is CASSFNRGRTAEQFF. CDR3 sequence (DNA): TGTGCCAGCAGTTTCAACAGGGGGCGGACCGCTGAGCAGTTCTTC.

This clone occurred once. The chain joins TRBV12-3 or TRBV12-4 to TRBJ1-5; D is ambiguous. This CDR3 spans 12 amino acids. The V end was cut by 5 bases, the J end by 5 bases, with 7 bases between. The CDR3 reads CASSNGDQPQHF. In nucleotides, the CDR3 is TGTGCCAGCAGTAACGGAGATCAGCCCCAGCATTTT.

The rearrangement uses TRBV5-8 and TRBJ2-7, with D possibly TRBD2 on 6 matching bases. This CDR3 is 12 amino acids long. Germline V gene sequence: CDR1 SGHTS, CDR2 YDEGEE. V lost 9 bases, J lost 3 bases, and 13 bases lay in between. The CDR3 sequence is CATGRSFYEQYF. For the CDR3, the DNA is TGTGCCACTGGGAGGAGCTTCTACGAGCAGTACTTC.

The chain has TRBV24-1 and TRBJ2-5, with D uncertain. CDR1 is KGHDR, CDR2 SFDVKD, per germline. The V and J ends lost 4 bases and 1 base respectively, with 9 bases between them. The CDR3 consists of 14 residues. CDR3 sequence (DNA): TGTGCCACCAGTGACACCTACTTCCAAGAGACCCAGTACTTC. This gives the protein CATSDTYFQETQYF.

V is TRBV19 and J is TRBJ2-1; D call uncertain. Germline CDR1 reads LNHDA; CDR2 reads SQIVND (reference sequence). Trimming shortened V by 5 bases and J by 0 bases, and 14 bases separated the two germline ends. The CDR3 sequence is 16 residues long. DNA of the CDR3: TGTGCCAGTAGTCCCCGCGAGGCGAGCTCCTACAATGAGCAGTTCTTC. Its protein product is CASSPREASSYNEQFF.

This clone came up once. The rearrangement joins TRBV5-1 to TRBJ2-1, with D perhaps TRBD2 (6 bases). The CDR3 contains 15 residues. Per the germline V gene, CDR1 is SGHRS and CDR2 is YFSETQ. The V gene lost 5 bases and the J gene lost 9 bases, with 21 bases spanning the gap. CDR3 in DNA: TGCGCCAGCAGTTCAGACTTTAGCCGGGGAGGTGAGCAGTTCTTC. This codes for CASSSDFSRGGEQFF.

The CDR3 nucleotides are TGTGCCAGCAGTTACTCAGGAACCGGATCGGGACAGCCCCAGCATTTT. This codes for CASSYSGTGSGQPQHF. The chain joins TRBV6-2 or TRBV6-3 to TRBJ1-5; unclear D gene. This CDR3 has 16 amino acids. V lost 0 bases and J 7 bases, leaving 16 bases between the germline ends. The germline V gene encodes CDR1 MNHEY and CDR2 SVGEGT.

V is TRBV2 and J is TRBJ1-1; no clear D gene. CDR3 size: 16 residues. The V end was cut by 6 bases, the J end by 0 bases, with 17 bases between. CDR1 and CDR2 (germline): SNHLY, FYNNEI. CDR3 sequence: CASRSAFGGMNTEAFF. CDR3 nucleotide sequence: TGTGCCAGCAGGAGTGCCTTCGGAGGGATGAACACTGAAGCTTTCTTT.

This clone was seen only once. V is TRBV7-9 and J is TRBJ2-6; D is perhaps TRBD1 (6 bases). The CDR3 totals 15 residues. V gave up 5 bases and J gave up 2 bases, with 10 bases separating them. Germline lookup yields CDR1 SEHNR and CDR2 FQNEAQ (reference sequence). CDR3 sequence (DNA): TGTGCCAGCAGCCCAACAGGGCCTGGGGCCAACGTCCTGACTTTC. It codes for CASSPTGPGANVLTF.

This clone has just one count. V usage is TRBV28 and J usage is TRBJ1-2; D gene unclear. Between the trimmed V and J ends, which lost 5 bases and 3 bases, there was a span of 10 bases. The CDR3 has 13 amino acids. The germline V gene has CDR1 MDHEN and CDR2 SYDVKM. In nucleotides, the CDR3 is TGTGCCAGCAGTGGCGAGGGTTACTATGGCTACACCTTC. Translation: CASSGEGYYGYTF.

The rearrangement links TRBV7-9 to TRBJ2-2; D uncertain. V lost 2 bases, J lost 0 bases, and 4 bases lay in between. CDR3 length equals 14 residues. CDR1 and CDR2 from the germline V gene are SEHNR and FQNEAQ (reference sequence). The CDR3 sequence is CASSLLANTGELFF. In DNA form, the CDR3 reads TGTGCCAGCAGCTTACTAGCGAACACCGGGGAGCTGTTTTTT.

The rearrangement links TRBV28 to TRBJ1-4, with D possibly being TRBD1 (5 bases). V lost 6 bases and J lost 8, with 13 bases in between. Looked up from germline, CDR1 is MDHEN and CDR2 is SYDVKM. The CDR3 loop spans 13 amino acids. CDR3 residues: CASRTTGQEKLFF. The CDR3 DNA is TGTGCCAGCAGGACCACAGGTCAGGAAAAACTGTTTTTT.

The chain couples TRBV24-1 to TRBJ1-2; TRBD1 is a possible D gene (5 bases). The CDR3 runs to 16 residues. The V and J ends lost 0 bases and 5 bases respectively, with 15 bases between them. CDR1 and CDR2 from the germline V gene are KGHDR and SFDVKD. CDR3 amino acids: CATSDLEARKGYGYTF. DNA of the CDR3: TGTGCCACCAGTGATTTGGAAGCTCGTAAGGGGTATGGCTACACCTTC.

This chain joins TRBV7-2 and TRBJ1-6, with 10 bases aligning to TRBD1. CDR1 is SGHTA and CDR2 is FQGNSA in the germline V gene. The CDR3 runs 13 residues. Unmatched junction bases numbered 4, after V lost 5 bases and J lost 12 bases. The CDR3 DNA reads TGTGCCAGCAGCATTGACAGGGGGCAACCCCTCCACTTT. Residues: CASSIDRGQPLHF.